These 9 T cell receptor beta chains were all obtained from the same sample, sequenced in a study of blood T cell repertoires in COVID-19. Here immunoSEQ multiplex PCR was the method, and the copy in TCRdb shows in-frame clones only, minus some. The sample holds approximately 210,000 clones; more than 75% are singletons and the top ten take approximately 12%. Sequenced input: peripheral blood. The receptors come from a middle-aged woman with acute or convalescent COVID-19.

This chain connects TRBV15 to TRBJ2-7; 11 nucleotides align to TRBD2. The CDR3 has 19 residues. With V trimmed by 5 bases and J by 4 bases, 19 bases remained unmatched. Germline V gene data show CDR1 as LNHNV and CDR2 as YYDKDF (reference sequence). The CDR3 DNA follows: TGTGCCACCAGCCCCCCGGACAGGGGAATAGGGACTAGCGGATACGAGCAGTACTTC. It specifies CATSPPDRGIGTSGYEQYF.

The CDR3 region is CASSLVGSGRAFNNEQFF. CDR3 coding DNA: TGTGCCAGCAGCTTGGTCGGTAGCGGGAGGGCCTTTAACAATGAGCAGTTCTTC. The V and J genes are TRBV5-4 and TRBJ2-1, with TRBD2 identical over 11 bases. Trimming cost V 0 bases and J 5 bases; bases outside gene matches: 10. CDR1 SGHNT and CDR2 YYREEE come from the germline V gene (reference sequence). The CDR3 contains 18 residues.

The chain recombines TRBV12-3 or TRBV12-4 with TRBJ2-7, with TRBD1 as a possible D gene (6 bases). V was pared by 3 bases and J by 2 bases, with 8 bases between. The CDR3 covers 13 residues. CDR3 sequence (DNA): TGTGCCAGCAGTTTCCGACAGGCCTACGAGCAGTACTTC. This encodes CASSFRQAYEQYF.

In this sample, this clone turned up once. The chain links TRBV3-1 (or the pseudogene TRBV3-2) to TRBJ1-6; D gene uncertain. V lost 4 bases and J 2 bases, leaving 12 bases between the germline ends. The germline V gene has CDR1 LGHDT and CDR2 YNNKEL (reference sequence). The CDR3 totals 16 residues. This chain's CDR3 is CASSPLGSAYNSPLHF. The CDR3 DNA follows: TGTGCCAGCAGCCCGCTAGGGAGTGCCTATAATTCACCCCTCCACTTT.

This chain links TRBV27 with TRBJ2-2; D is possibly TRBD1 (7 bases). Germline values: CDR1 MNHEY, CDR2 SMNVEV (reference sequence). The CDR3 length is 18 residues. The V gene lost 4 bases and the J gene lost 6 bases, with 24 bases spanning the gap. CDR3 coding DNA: TGTGCCAGCAGTTCCAGAGGGAGGCAGGGGGACCAGCCCGGGGAGCTGTTTTTT. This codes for CASSSRGRQGDQPGELFF.

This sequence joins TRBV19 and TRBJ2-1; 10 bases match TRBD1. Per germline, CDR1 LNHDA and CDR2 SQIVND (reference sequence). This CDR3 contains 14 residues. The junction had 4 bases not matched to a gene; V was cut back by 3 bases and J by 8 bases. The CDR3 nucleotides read TGTGCCAGTAGTATGACAGGGGGCGTCTATGAGCAGTTCTTC. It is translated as CASSMTGGVYEQFF.

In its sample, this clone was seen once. DNA for the CDR3: TGTGCCAGCAGTTACCTGGCGGGAGGGTCCTACAATGAGCAGTTCTTC. Translation gives CASSYLAGGSYNEQFF. V and J are TRBV6-2 or TRBV6-3 and TRBJ2-1; 9 bases are a match to TRBD2. This CDR3 contains 16 residues. Trimming removed 2 bases from V and 1 base from J; junction bases left unmatched: 3. Germline lookup yields CDR1 MNHEY and CDR2 SVGEGT.

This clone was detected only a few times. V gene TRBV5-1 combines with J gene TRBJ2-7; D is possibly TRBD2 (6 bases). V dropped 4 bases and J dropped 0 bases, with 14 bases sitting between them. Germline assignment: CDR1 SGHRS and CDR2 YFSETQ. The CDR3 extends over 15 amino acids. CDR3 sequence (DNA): TGCGCCAGCAGCCGGGGACTCACGAGCTCCTACGAGCAGTACTTC. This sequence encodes CASSRGLTSSYEQYF.

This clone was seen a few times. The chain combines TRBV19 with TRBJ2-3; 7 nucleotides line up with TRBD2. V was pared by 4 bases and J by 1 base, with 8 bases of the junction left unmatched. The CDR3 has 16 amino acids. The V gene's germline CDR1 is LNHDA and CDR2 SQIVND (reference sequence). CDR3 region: CASSKGRGPGTDTQYF. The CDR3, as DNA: TGTGCCAGTAGTAAGGGGAGGGGCCCCGGCACAGATACGCAGTATTTT.